The TCR beta chain under discussion was sequenced for a study of T cell repertoires in ileal Crohn's disease. Study at large: Patients had a median roughly 7.9-year disease duration, and approximately 36% were active smokers.

The protocol was immunoSEQ multiplex PCR, while the TCRdb copy is restricted to in-frame clones and leaves out a portion. The sample includes roughly 5,300 clones, around four fifths of them seen just once. General study points: Compared with non-smokers, active smokers at surgery showed more clonal expansions.

Regarding this clone: Antigen unknown.

This CDR3 comprises 10 residues. V was trimmed by 10 bases and J by 7 bases, leaving 7 bases between them. Germline V gene data show CDR1 as SGHAT and CDR2 as FQNNGV. The origin of this receptor is an adult with Crohn's disease. Sequenced sample: ileal tissue. The chain combines TRBV11-2 with TRBJ2-2; a possible D gene is TRBD2 (6 bases). CDR3 amino acids: CATGGGELFF. As DNA, the CDR3 is TGTGCCACCGGGGGCGGGGAGCTGTTTTTT.